The clone carrying this T cell receptor (beta chain) was seen a handful of times. The target antigen is unknown. The data stem from a study of response to subunit inactivated influenza vaccine. Overall study results and limits: The study's authors posited that every seasonal influenza vaccination enlists few new T cells.

V was pared by 1 base and J by 5 bases, with 6 bases between. The CDR3 runs 13 residues. Per germline, CDR1 SEHNR and CDR2 FQNEAQ (reference sequence). TCRdb re-called the RT-PCR reads through MiXCR, storing one row per CDR3 protein. This sample has roughly 500,000 distinct CDR3 sequences, with approximately 15% found just once. The chain links TRBV7-9 to TRBJ2-1, with D unclear. This TCR was sampled from a man between 50 and 75 years old who received an inactivated influenza vaccine. The sequencing used CD4+ T cells sorted from PBMCs, collected about 24 months after vaccination. Here the CDR3 reads CASSLDINNEQFF. The CDR3 nucleotides read TGTGCCAGCAGCTTAGACATTAACAATGAGCAGTTCTTC.